This is a list of T cell receptor beta chains from one sample in a study of regulatory T cells in long-lasting Graves disease. TCRdb itself ran the multiplex PCR reads through MiXCR, one entry per CDR3 protein. The profile shows more than 300,000 distinct CDR3 sequences, about an eighth of them singletons. This sample was also put to use in a study of T cells in Graves' hyperthyroidism and ophthalmopathy.

The specimen comprised peripheral blood mononuclear cells (PBMCs), sampled at new diagnosis, from a patient treated with antithyroid drugs. The source is a woman in her late teens or twenties with Graves disease. Each CDR3 is given with its conserved first and last residue. D genes are given only for firm matches. Clone size, where shown, is once, few, many, or a class for clones that have expanded.

cdr3_nt: TGTGCCAGCAGTATGAGGGGTTTCGGAAACACCATATATTTT
cdr3_aa: CASSMRGFGNTIYF
v_call: TRBV27
d_call: .
j_call: TRBJ1-3
clone_size: few

cdr3_nt: TGTGCCAGCAGTTCTAGACCCGGGATTGAAGCTTTCTTT
cdr3_aa: CASSSRPGIEAFF
v_call: TRBV12-3/TRBV12-4
d_call: .
j_call: TRBJ1-1
clone_size: many

cdr3_nt: TGTGCCAGCAGCTTAAGTCTGGTGGTCAGGAACACTGAAGCTTTCTTT
cdr3_aa: CASSLSLVVRNTEAFF
v_call: TRBV7-3
d_call: .
j_call: TRBJ1-1
clone_size: many

cdr3_nt: TGTGCCAGCAGCCAAGATGGCCCCGGCGGGGGTCCCTCTGAAGCTTTCTTT
cdr3_aa: CASSQDGPGGGPSEAFF
v_call: TRBV4-2
d_call: .
j_call: TRBJ1-1
clone_size: .

cdr3_nt: TGTGCCAGCAGCTTATTGGGTGGAAACACCATATATTTT
cdr3_aa: CASSLLGGNTIYF
v_call: TRBV7-8
d_call: .
j_call: TRBJ1-3
clone_size: .

cdr3_nt: TGTGCCAGCAGTCTACCCCTGGACAGGGGTTGGGAGACCCAGTACTTC
cdr3_aa: CASSLPLDRGWETQYF
v_call: TRBV28
d_call: TRBD1
j_call: TRBJ2-5
clone_size: few

cdr3_nt: TGCAGCGTTCGCGAAGGGGACACTGAAGCTTTCTTT
cdr3_aa: CSVREGDTEAFF
v_call: TRBV29-1
d_call: .
j_call: TRBJ1-1
clone_size: few

cdr3_nt: TGTGCCAGCAGTTTAGGTGGACTAGCCGTGAAGACCCAGTACTTC
cdr3_aa: CASSLGGLAVKTQYF
v_call: TRBV12-3/TRBV12-4
d_call: TRBD2
j_call: TRBJ2-5
clone_size: few

cdr3_nt: TGCGCCAGCAGCCAAGCCAGGAGAGTTGAAGCTTTCTTT
cdr3_aa: CASSQARRVEAFF
v_call: TRBV4-1
d_call: .
j_call: TRBJ1-1
clone_size: few

cdr3_nt: TGTGCCACCAGCACCCATGACAGGGCCTACAATGAGCAGTTCTTC
cdr3_aa: CATSTHDRAYNEQFF
v_call: TRBV15
d_call: TRBD1
j_call: TRBJ2-1
clone_size: many

cdr3_nt: TGTGCCAGCAGCCAATCCGGTTGGCCTTTCTACAATGAGCAGTTCTTC
cdr3_aa: CASSQSGWPFYNEQFF
v_call: TRBV11-2
d_call: .
j_call: TRBJ2-1
clone_size: many

cdr3_nt: TGTGCCAGCAACCAACCAGACGGGGGCTACACCTTC
cdr3_aa: CASNQPDGGYTF
v_call: TRBV9
d_call: .
j_call: TRBJ1-2
clone_size: .

cdr3_nt: TGTGCCACCTCGGGACAGGGGCTTTTGGGTACGCAGTATTTT
cdr3_aa: CATSGQGLLGTQYF
v_call: TRBV6-1
d_call: TRBD1
j_call: TRBJ2-3
clone_size: many

cdr3_nt: TGCGCCAGCAGGGTCGGGTCAGGGGGTTATCTGGGGGAGCAGTTCTTC
cdr3_aa: CASRVGSGGYLGEQFF
v_call: TRBV10-2
d_call: TRBD1
j_call: TRBJ2-1
clone_size: few

cdr3_nt: TGTGCCACCAGCAGAGATAAGGGGGCGGCCCTCCACTTT
cdr3_aa: CATSRDKGAALHF
v_call: TRBV15
d_call: TRBD1
j_call: TRBJ1-6
clone_size: many

cdr3_nt: TGTGCCTGGAGTGGTACTAGCGGAGACAATGAGCAGTTCTTC
cdr3_aa: CAWSGTSGDNEQFF
v_call: TRBV30
d_call: TRBD2
j_call: TRBJ2-1
clone_size: many

cdr3_nt: TGTGCCAGCAGCCCCCCTACGGGGGGGTACCAAGAGACCCAGTACTTC
cdr3_aa: CASSPPTGGYQETQYF
v_call: TRBV7-9
d_call: TRBD2
j_call: TRBJ2-5
clone_size: .

cdr3_nt: TGTGCCAGCAGCCCCCGGGACCTCCCACACAATGAGCAGTTCTTC
cdr3_aa: CASSPRDLPHNEQFF
v_call: TRBV28
d_call: .
j_call: TRBJ2-1
clone_size: many

cdr3_nt: TGTGCCAGCAGTCGAACAGGGAACTATGGCTACACCTTC
cdr3_aa: CASSRTGNYGYTF
v_call: TRBV27
d_call: .
j_call: TRBJ1-2
clone_size: many

cdr3_nt: TGCGCCAGCAGCTTCGGGCCCTCCGGGGAGCTGTTTTTT
cdr3_aa: CASSFGPSGELFF
v_call: TRBV5-1
d_call: .
j_call: TRBJ2-2
clone_size: .

cdr3_nt: TGCGCCAGCAGCCAAGGCCCCCTACGGGGATCCTACAATGAGCAGTTCTTC
cdr3_aa: CASSQGPLRGSYNEQFF
v_call: TRBV4-3
d_call: .
j_call: TRBJ2-1
clone_size: many

cdr3_nt: TGTGCCAGCAGCGAAAACGGGGAAGAGCAGTTCTTC
cdr3_aa: CASSENGEEQFF
v_call: TRBV7-3
d_call: .
j_call: TRBJ2-1
clone_size: .

cdr3_nt: TGTGCCACCAGTGATTCCGGGGGGTTTCAGCCCCAGCATTTT
cdr3_aa: CATSDSGGFQPQHF
v_call: TRBV24-1
d_call: .
j_call: TRBJ1-5
clone_size: few

cdr3_nt: TGTGCCAGCATGAGGGGACAGAACACTGAAGCTTTCTTT
cdr3_aa: CASMRGQNTEAFF
v_call: TRBV6-1
d_call: .
j_call: TRBJ1-1
clone_size: .

cdr3_nt: TGTGCCAGCAGCAAAGATGACCGGGGCCGTGAGGGCTACACCTTC
cdr3_aa: CASSKDDRGREGYTF
v_call: TRBV7-3
d_call: .
j_call: TRBJ1-2
clone_size: .

cdr3_nt: TGTGCCAGCAGTTCGTTGCCGGACTTCCGACCCGGCTATGGCTACACCTTC
cdr3_aa: CASSSLPDFRPGYGYTF
v_call: TRBV12-3/TRBV12-4
d_call: .
j_call: TRBJ1-2
clone_size: many

cdr3_nt: TGTGCCAGCAGCTTATCGACGGCAGACTCGTACCAAGAGACCCAGTACTTC
cdr3_aa: CASSLSTADSYQETQYF
v_call: TRBV7-2
d_call: .
j_call: TRBJ2-5
clone_size: many

cdr3_nt: TGTGCCAGCAGCCAGGGGGAGGGGGTAATACAGCCCCAGCATTTT
cdr3_aa: CASSQGEGVIQPQHF
v_call: TRBV7-8
d_call: TRBD1
j_call: TRBJ1-5
clone_size: many

cdr3_nt: TGCGCCGGCAGCTCGGTTGGGGGGAACACTGAAGCTTTCTTT
cdr3_aa: CAGSSVGGNTEAFF
v_call: TRBV5-1
d_call: .
j_call: TRBJ1-1
clone_size: few

cdr3_nt: TGCGCCAGCAGCCGGGGCGGGGAATTTCCAGAGACCCAGTACTTC
cdr3_aa: CASSRGGEFPETQYF
v_call: TRBV5-8
d_call: .
j_call: TRBJ2-5
clone_size: .

cdr3_nt: TGTGCCAGCAGCATGAGGACAGGATGGAATGAAAAACTGTTTTTT
cdr3_aa: CASSMRTGWNEKLFF
v_call: TRBV13
d_call: TRBD1
j_call: TRBJ1-4
clone_size: many

cdr3_nt: TGTGCCAGCAGCGAAGGGGGCAGGTTCGGTCAGCCCCAGCATTTT
cdr3_aa: CASSEGGRFGQPQHF
v_call: TRBV28
d_call: TRBD1
j_call: TRBJ1-5
clone_size: .

cdr3_nt: TGTGCCAGCAGTTTAGGCAGCATGGGCAATCAGCCCCAGCATTTT
cdr3_aa: CASSLGSMGNQPQHF
v_call: TRBV27
d_call: .
j_call: TRBJ1-5
clone_size: few

cdr3_nt: TGTGCCAGCAGTTTTATAGGGAACTCTGGAAACACCATATATTTT
cdr3_aa: CASSFIGNSGNTIYF
v_call: TRBV28
d_call: .
j_call: TRBJ1-3
clone_size: many

cdr3_nt: TGTGCCAGCAGTTTGGGTCAAACCCAGTACTTC
cdr3_aa: CASSLGQTQYF
v_call: TRBV12-3/TRBV12-4
d_call: .
j_call: TRBJ2-5
clone_size: many

cdr3_nt: TGTGCCAGCAGTGACTACAACACGAGGAGACGGAGGAATGAGCAGTTCTTC
cdr3_aa: CASSDYNTRRRRNEQFF
v_call: TRBV6-1
d_call: .
j_call: TRBJ2-1
clone_size: many

cdr3_nt: TGCGCCAGCAGCTCGACTAGCGGGGGGACAGATACGCAGTATTTT
cdr3_aa: CASSSTSGGTDTQYF
v_call: TRBV7-8
d_call: TRBD2
j_call: TRBJ2-3
clone_size: .

cdr3_nt: TGCAGTGCAACCCCGGGGGGGTGGGTGACCGGGGAGCTGTTTTTT
cdr3_aa: CSATPGGWVTGELFF
v_call: TRBV20-1
d_call: TRBD2
j_call: TRBJ2-2
clone_size: .

cdr3_nt: TGTGCCAGTAGTAGGGCAGGGGAGTCTGAAGCTTTCTTT
cdr3_aa: CASSRAGESEAFF
v_call: TRBV19
d_call: .
j_call: TRBJ1-1
clone_size: .

cdr3_nt: TGCAGCGTTGAAGATCATCGGTCTAGCCCTCGGGATACGCAGTATTTT
cdr3_aa: CSVEDHRSSPRDTQYF
v_call: TRBV29-1
d_call: .
j_call: TRBJ2-3
clone_size: .

cdr3_nt: TGTGCCAGCAGTCCCCCGAGGGGGGAAGCTTTCTTT
cdr3_aa: CASSPPRGEAFF
v_call: TRBV28
d_call: .
j_call: TRBJ1-1
clone_size: many

cdr3_nt: TGTGCCAGCAGCTTAGCCCGGGACAGGGACCGATACGAGCAGTACTTC
cdr3_aa: CASSLARDRDRYEQYF
v_call: TRBV7-6
d_call: TRBD1
j_call: TRBJ2-7
clone_size: many

cdr3_nt: TGTGCCAGCAGCCTCGCCAGCTACGAGCAGTACTTC
cdr3_aa: CASSLASYEQYF
v_call: TRBV28
d_call: .
j_call: TRBJ2-7
clone_size: many

cdr3_nt: TGCAGTGCTAGAGTGGACAGAGCTAACTATGGCTACACCTTC
cdr3_aa: CSARVDRANYGYTF
v_call: TRBV20-1
d_call: .
j_call: TRBJ1-2
clone_size: few

cdr3_nt: TGTGCCTGGAGTAGGGGACAGGGTTGGAACATTCAGTACTTC
cdr3_aa: CAWSRGQGWNIQYF
v_call: TRBV30
d_call: TRBD1
j_call: TRBJ2-4
clone_size: many

cdr3_nt: TGTGCCAGCAGCTTAGACAGGGGGGCTAACAATCAGCCCCAGCATTTT
cdr3_aa: CASSLDRGANNQPQHF
v_call: TRBV11-2
d_call: TRBD1
j_call: TRBJ1-5
clone_size: once

cdr3_nt: TGTGCCAGCAGTTACGGGACAGTTAGAAACTATGGCTACACCTTC
cdr3_aa: CASSYGTVRNYGYTF
v_call: TRBV12-3/TRBV12-4
d_call: TRBD1
j_call: TRBJ1-2
clone_size: few